These 22 T cell receptor beta chains originate from one sample sequenced in a study of cytomegalovirus exposure and HLA in healthy donors. TCRdb's table, derived via immunoSEQ multiplex PCR, lists solely in-frame clones and lacks some. Here the sample spans about 140,000 clones, approximately 87% being singletons. The sequenced sample consisted of PBMCs. The receptors originated from a man aged 18 to 35 in good health and CMV-seronegative.

Only a few counts were recorded for this clone. CDR3: CASSQVGEIEQYF. The CDR3, as DNA: TGCGCCAGCAGCCAAGTAGGGGAAATCGAGCAGTACTTC. V is TRBV4-1 and J is TRBJ2-7; possibly TRBD1 for D (5 bases). Trimming stripped 1 base from V and 6 bases from J, with 10 bases between. In germline, CDR1 is MGHRA, CDR2 YSYEKL. The CDR3 runs to 13 residues.

The J gene is TRBJ1-1, the V gene TRBV28; D perhaps matches TRBD1 (5 bases). V lost 2 bases and J lost 5, with 12 bases in between. Per germline, CDR1 MDHEN and CDR2 SYDVKM. The CDR3 spans 14 residues. CDR3 sequence reads: CASSLVGVGTEAFF. CDR3 DNA sequence: TGTGCCAGCAGTTTAGTAGGGGTAGGAACTGAAGCTTTCTTT.

V is TRBV28 and J is TRBJ1-2; TRBD1 might be the D (5 bases). The CDR3 loop spans 15 amino acids. V lost 5 bases and J lost 2, with 15 bases in between. CDR1 is MDHEN and CDR2 is SYDVKM in the germline V gene. The CDR3 sequence: CASSVGTLGNYGYTF. Written as DNA, the CDR3 is TGTGCCAGCAGTGTCGGGACTCTAGGAAACTATGGCTACACCTTC.

This chain uses TRBV6-1 with TRBJ2-1; D is possibly TRBD2 (6 bases). Per germline, CDR1 MNHNS and CDR2 SASEGT. Trimming removed 0 bases at V and 5 bases at J, with 20 bases between. The CDR3 has 18 amino acids. Written as DNA, the CDR3 is TGTGCCAGCAGTGAAGCGATTGAGACTAGTATTAGTCACAATGAGCAGTTCTTC. Protein: CASSEAIETSISHNEQFF.

This sequence joins TRBV7-2 and TRBJ1-5; D possibly corresponds to TRBD1 (5 bases). CDR1 and CDR2 (germline): SGHTA, FQGNSA. Between the trimmed V and J ends, which lost 5 bases and 6 bases, there was a span of 14 bases. The CDR3 is 14 residues long. Here the CDR3 reads CASSPSGVGQPQHF. The CDR3 region has the DNA TGTGCCAGCAGCCCTTCGGGGGTGGGTCAGCCCCAGCATTTT.

The chain links TRBV28 to TRBJ2-7; 9 positions agree with TRBD1. CDR1 MDHEN and CDR2 SYDVKM come from the germline V gene. J was trimmed by 7 bases and V by 2 bases; bases with no gene match: 12. The length of the CDR3 is 16 residues. The CDR3 sequence: CASSLNLGTGTEEQYF. The CDR3 region has the DNA TGTGCCAGCAGTTTAAATCTGGGGACAGGGACAGAGGAGCAGTACTTC.

The table lists this clone with a few counts. The rearrangement joins TRBV5-1 to TRBJ2-1, with 7 bases aligning to TRBD1. This CDR3 is 14 amino acids long. The J segment lost 8 bases and the V segment lost 5 bases, leaving 10 bases of the junction unmatched. Germline CDR1 is SGHRS and CDR2 is YFSETQ. The CDR3, as DNA: TGCGCCAGCAGAAGGGGGCACGGTCTGGATGAGCAGTTCTTC. Translation: CASRRGHGLDEQFF.

The V gene is TRBV7-6, the J gene TRBJ2-7, with TRBD2 matching over 10 bases. The J segment lost 1 base and the V segment lost 5 bases, leaving 8 bases of the junction unmatched. CDR3 length: 16 residues. CDR1 and CDR2 from the germline V gene are SGHVS and FNYEAQ. The CDR3 protein is CASSPAGLAWSYEQYF. In nucleotides, the CDR3 is TGTGCCAGCAGCCCAGCGGGACTAGCGTGGTCCTACGAGCAGTACTTC.

The J gene is TRBJ2-7, the V gene TRBV4-2; D is possibly TRBD2 (6 bases). The germline V gene encodes CDR1 LGHNA and CDR2 YNFKEQ. Trimming cost V 1 base and J 4 bases, with 14 bases left between them. The CDR3 extends over 15 amino acids. For the CDR3, the DNA is TGTGCCAGCAGCCAAGGATTGGAGGGGTTGTACGAGCAGTACTTC. The encoded protein is CASSQGLEGLYEQYF.

The rearrangement uses TRBV19 and TRBJ2-3; D remains unclear. The V gene's germline CDR1 is LNHDA and CDR2 SQIVND (reference sequence). The CDR3 has 13 residues. Trimming shortened V by 7 bases and J by 6 bases, and 14 bases separated the two germline ends. Written as DNA, the CDR3 is TGTGCCAGTAATGACCAGGATCGGGATACGCAGTATTTT. Translation: CASNDQDRDTQYF.

This chain uses TRBV9 with TRBJ2-1; 16 bases line up with TRBD2. Trimming removed 2 bases from V and 0 bases from J; junction bases left unmatched: 5. CDR3 length equals 19 residues. Per the germline V gene, CDR1 is SGDLS and CDR2 is YYNGEE. CDR3 DNA sequence: TGTGCCAGCAGCGTGAGGGGGACTAGCGGGAGGGGCTCCTACAATGAGCAGTTCTTC. Translating gives CASSVRGTSGRGSYNEQFF.

V usage is TRBV6-5 and J usage is TRBJ1-2, with D possibly matching TRBD1 (5 bases). Between the trimmed V and J ends, which lost 6 bases and 8 bases, there was a span of 22 bases. Per germline, CDR1 MNHEY and CDR2 SVGAGI. The CDR3 runs to 15 residues. This CDR3 reads CASSRGGMRYAGYTF. Here the CDR3 DNA reads TGTGCCAGCAGCCGTGGGGGGATGAGGTATGCGGGCTACACCTTC.

This clone was recorded only once. This chain connects TRBV5-6 to TRBJ2-2, with D perhaps matching TRBD1 (6 bases). CDR1 is SGHDT and CDR2 is YYEEEE in the germline V gene. Trimming left V 4 bases short and J 7 bases short, with 20 bases between. The CDR3 length is 16 residues. The CDR3 spells CASSVQGRKVNGELFF. DNA of the CDR3: TGTGCCAGCAGCGTACAGGGCCGAAAGGTGAACGGGGAGCTGTTTTTT.

The genes are TRBV28 and TRBJ2-5; TRBD1 agrees at 8 bases. V dropped 10 bases and J dropped 4; count of bases not matched to a gene: 14. The germline V gene encodes CDR1 MDHEN and CDR2 SYDVKM. The CDR3 is 15 amino acids. The CDR3 DNA reads as TGTGCCACCACCCTAGCAGGGGGCAGGCGAGAGACCCAGTACTTC. It translates to CATTLAGGRRETQYF.

V gene TRBV6-6 combines with J gene TRBJ1-1; D is possibly TRBD1 (5 bases). CDR3 length: 13 amino acids. The ends were cut back, 2 bases at V and 6 bases at J, with 10 bases in the middle. CDR1 and CDR2 (germline): MNHNY, SVGAGI (reference sequence). The CDR3 sequence is CASSYRGMAEAFF. The DNA for the CDR3 is TGTGCCAGCAGTTACAGGGGTATGGCTGAAGCTTTCTTT.

The rearrangement links TRBV5-1 to TRBJ1-1, with TRBD1 matching 9 bases. CDR1 is SGHRS and CDR2 is YFSETQ in the germline V gene. V shed 7 bases, J shed 0 bases, and the junction held 13 bases outside the gene matches. The CDR3 has 17 residues. The CDR3 protein is CASGTGPYSFLNTEAFF. As DNA, the CDR3 is TGCGCCAGCGGGACAGGGCCATACAGCTTTTTGAACACTGAAGCTTTCTTT.

The V and J genes are TRBV5-1 and TRBJ2-6, with a tentative D call TRBD2 (6 bases). The length of the CDR3 is 16 residues. Germline assignment: CDR1 SGHRS and CDR2 YFSETQ. Trimming left V 3 bases short and J 0 bases short, with 10 bases between. CDR3 nucleotide sequence: TGCGCCAGCAGCTGGGACGGGAGCTCTGGGGCCAACGTCCTGACTTTC. Its protein is CASSWDGSSGANVLTF.

Only one count was recorded for this clone. The rearrangement uses TRBV19 and TRBJ1-1, with 8 bases fitting TRBD1. CDR1 and CDR2 (germline): LNHDA, SQIVND (reference sequence). After removal of 4 bases from V and 1 base from J, the junction contained 5 bases not matched to a gene. This CDR3 has 15 amino acids. For the CDR3, the DNA is TGTGCCAGTAGTAACCTAGGGACAGGGAACACTGAAGCTTTCTTT. It encodes CASSNLGTGNTEAFF. Drawing the rest from reference TRBV19 and TRBJ1-1, the complete variable domain is DGGITQSPKYLFRKEGQNVTLSCEQNLNHDAMYWYRQDPGQGLRLIYYSQIVNDFQKGDIAEGYSVSREKKESFPLTVTSAQKNPTAFYLCASSNLGTGNTEAFFGQGTRLTVV.

J is TRBJ1-1 and V is TRBV2; TRBD1 agrees at 9 bases. The germline CDR1 and CDR2 sequences are SNHLY and FYNNEI. Trimming took 5 bases from V and 0 from J; bases not matched to a gene: 7. CDR3 length: 16 residues. The CDR3, as DNA: TGTGCCAGCAGTCTAAGAGGACAGGGGATGAACACTGAAGCTTTCTTT. Encoded protein: CASSLRGQGMNTEAFF. Filled out from reference TRBV2 and TRBJ1-1, the complete variable domain reads EPEVTQTPSHQVTQMGQEVILRCVPISNHLYFYWYRQILGQKVEFLVSFYNNEISEKSEIFDDQFSVERPDGSNFTLKIRSTKLEDSAMYFCASSLRGQGMNTEAFFGQGTRLTVV.

The chain couples TRBV18 to TRBJ2-2, with 7 bases that match TRBD1. The V segment lost 6 bases and the J segment 3 bases; nucleotides outside the gene matches: 10. CDR3 length equals 16 residues. CDR1 is KGHSH, CDR2 LQKENI, per germline. The CDR3 here is CASSPRQGGDTGELFF. CDR3 nucleotide sequence: TGTGCCAGCTCCCCCAGACAGGGCGGCGACACCGGGGAGCTGTTTTTT.

This clone was seen only once. V is TRBV5-1 and J is TRBJ2-1, with a tentative D call TRBD1 (6 bases). This CDR3 comprises 16 residues. Germline V gene lookup returns CDR1 SGHRS and CDR2 YFSETQ. Trimming pared 3 bases from V and 4 bases from J, leaving 17 bases between. As DNA, the CDR3 is TGCGCCAGCAGCTCGCCAGGGGCTAGACTTTACAATGAGCAGTTCTTC. Protein product: CASSSPGARLYNEQFF.

This chain joins TRBV18 and TRBJ2-1; D not certain. The germline V and J ends were trimmed by 2 bases and 4 bases, with 9 bases remaining between them. Germline V gene sequence: CDR1 KGHSH, CDR2 LQKENI. This CDR3 has 14 amino acids. The CDR3 DNA sequence: TGTGCCAGCTCACCATCCGCAGGTTACAATGAGCAGTTCTTC. This gives the protein CASSPSAGYNEQFF. The complete variable domain, with remaining parts taken from reference TRBV18 and TRBJ2-1, reads NAGVMQNPRHLVRRRGQEARLRCSPMKGHSHVYWYRQLPEEGLKFMVYLQKENIIDESGMPKERFSAEFPKEGPSILRIQQVVRGDSAAYFCASSPSAGYNEQFFGPGTRLTVL.